Listed below are T cell receptor beta chains from one sample, sequenced in a study of Ad26.COV2.S vaccination and SARS-CoV-2 variants. Sequenced by immunoSEQ multiplex PCR; TCRdb stores in-frame clones only, minus some. The profile shows over 400,000 clones, 90% of them singletons. This specimen consisted of peripheral blood, obtained in a trial of Ad26.COV2.S vaccine versus placebo. These receptors came from a person between 18 and 59 years old who received the Ad26.COV2.S COVID-19 vaccine or a placebo. The CDR3 runs from the conserved cysteine through the conserved F or W. The D gene is left open where the match is weak.

V gene: TRBV28
D gene: -
J gene: TRBJ2-7
CDR3 protein: CASGRVDYEQYF
CDR3 DNA: TGTGCCAGCGGCAGAGTGGACTACGAGCAGTACTTC

V gene: TRBV19
D gene: TRBD1
J gene: TRBJ1-1
CDR3 protein: CASSMSLGGLNTEAFF
CDR3 DNA: TGTGCCAGTAGTATGTCTTTAGGGGGCTTGAACACTGAAGCTTTCTTT

V gene: TRBV7-9
D gene: -
J gene: TRBJ2-2
CDR3 protein: CASQAVGGGELFF
CDR3 DNA: TGTGCCAGCCAAGCAGTAGGTGGCGGGGAGCTGTTTTTT

V gene: TRBV30
D gene: -
J gene: TRBJ2-5
CDR3 protein: CAWSRRNGETQYF
CDR3 DNA: TGTGCCTGGAGTCGGCGAAATGGAGAGACCCAGTACTTC

V gene: TRBV15
D gene: TRBD1
J gene: TRBJ2-1
CDR3 protein: CATSIRDRGNEQFF
CDR3 DNA: TGTGCCACCAGCATAAGGGACAGGGGAAATGAGCAGTTCTTC

V gene: TRBV10-3
D gene: TRBD1
J gene: TRBJ2-1
CDR3 protein: CAISESSGGYNEQFF
CDR3 DNA: TGTGCCATCAGTGAGTCGTCAGGGGGTTACAATGAGCAGTTCTTC

V gene: TRBV5-4
D gene: -
J gene: TRBJ1-4
CDR3 protein: CASSLVPGEKLFF
CDR3 DNA: TGTGCCAGCAGCTTGGTGCCTGGAGAAAAACTGTTTTTT

V gene: TRBV28
D gene: TRBD1
J gene: TRBJ1-5
CDR3 protein: CASTDRPNQPQHF
CDR3 DNA: TGTGCCAGCACGGACAGGCCCAATCAGCCCCAGCATTTT

V gene: TRBV29-1
D gene: -
J gene: TRBJ2-2
CDR3 protein: CSVGPPAPRMNTGELFF
CDR3 DNA: TGCAGCGTTGGGCCACCGGCCCCCCGTATGAACACCGGGGAGCTGTTTTTT

V gene: TRBV6-5
D gene: TRBD2
J gene: TRBJ2-5
CDR3 protein: CASSPTSGKSETQYF
CDR3 DNA: TGTGCCAGCAGTCCAACTAGCGGGAAAAGTGAGACCCAGTACTTC

V gene: TRBV7-9
D gene: -
J gene: TRBJ2-1
CDR3 protein: CASSPGWGSYNEQFF
CDR3 DNA: TGTGCCAGCAGCCCAGGTTGGGGGTCCTACAATGAGCAGTTCTTC

V gene: TRBV28
D gene: -
J gene: TRBJ1-4
CDR3 protein: CASSLAEPADEKLFF
CDR3 DNA: TGTGCCAGCAGTTTAGCGGAACCGGCTGATGAAAAACTGTTTTTT

V gene: TRBV5-1
D gene: -
J gene: TRBJ2-1
CDR3 protein: CASSLETGAYNEQFF
CDR3 DNA: TGCGCCAGCAGCTTGGAAACGGGGGCGTACAATGAGCAGTTCTTC

V gene: TRBV11-1
D gene: -
J gene: TRBJ2-5
CDR3 protein: CASSNQPTAVQETQYF
CDR3 DNA: TGTGCCAGCAGCAACCAGCCGACGGCGGTCCAAGAGACCCAGTACTTC

V gene: TRBV7-9
D gene: -
J gene: TRBJ1-2
CDR3 protein: CASSLGGQDGYTF
CDR3 DNA: TGTGCCAGCAGCTTAGGTGGCCAGGATGGCTACACCTTC

V gene: TRBV7-9
D gene: -
J gene: TRBJ2-3
CDR3 protein: CASSLDAVTDTQYF
CDR3 DNA: TGTGCCAGCAGCTTAGACGCAGTCACAGATACGCAGTATTTT

V gene: TRBV10-3
D gene: TRBD2
J gene: TRBJ2-5
CDR3 protein: CAISEGTSGSSMETQYF
CDR3 DNA: TGTGCCATCAGTGAGGGGACTAGCGGGAGTAGTATGGAGACCCAGTACTTC